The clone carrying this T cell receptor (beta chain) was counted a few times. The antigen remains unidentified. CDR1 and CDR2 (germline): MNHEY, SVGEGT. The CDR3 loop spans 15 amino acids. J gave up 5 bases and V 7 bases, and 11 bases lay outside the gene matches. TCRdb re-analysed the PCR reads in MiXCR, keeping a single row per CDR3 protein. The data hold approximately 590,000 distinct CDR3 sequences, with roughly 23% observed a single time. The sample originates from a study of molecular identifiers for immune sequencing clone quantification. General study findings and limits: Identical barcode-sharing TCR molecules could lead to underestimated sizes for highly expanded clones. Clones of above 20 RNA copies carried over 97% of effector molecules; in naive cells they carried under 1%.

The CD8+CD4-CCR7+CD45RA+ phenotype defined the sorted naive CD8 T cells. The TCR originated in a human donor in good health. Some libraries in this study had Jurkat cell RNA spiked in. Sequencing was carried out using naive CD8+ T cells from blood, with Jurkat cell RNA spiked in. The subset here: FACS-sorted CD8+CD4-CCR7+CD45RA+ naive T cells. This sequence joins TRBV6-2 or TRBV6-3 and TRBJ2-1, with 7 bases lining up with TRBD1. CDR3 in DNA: TGTGCCAGCAACGGGGACAGCTTTTTGGACAATGAGCAGTTCTTC. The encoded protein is CASNGDSFLDNEQFF.